This passage covers 10 T cell receptor beta chains from one sample sequenced in a study of blood T cells in healthy people across ages. For the second PCR, which ran for roughly 6 to 12 cycles, a sample-barcoded 5' primer and a J-beta primer mix were used. MiXCR, run by TCRdb on the 5' RACE reads, gives a single entry per CDR3 protein. The sample lists fewer than 1.5 million distinct CDR3 sequences; roughly 40% were seen once. The sample taken for sequencing was blood. Source of these receptors: a woman aged 18 to 35 in good health.

In the case of this clonotype: Sequence at one end of the junction differs from germline and may be a read error. The chain combines TRBV15 with TRBJ2-1, with 15 bases matching TRBD2. The germline V gene has CDR1 LNHNV and CDR2 YYDKDF (reference sequence). CDR3 length: 18 residues. In nucleotides, the CDR3 is TGTGCCGCCAGTAAGGGACTAGCGGGAGGCCGGGGATACAATGAGCAGTTCTTC. It translates to CAASKGLAGGRGYNEQFF.

CDR3 bases: TGTGCCAGCAGCCAAGAAAGCAACTTAAATGAGCAGTTCTTC. Encoded protein: CASSQESNLNEQFF. This rearrangement joins TRBV4-2 to TRBJ2-1; D not certain. The CDR3 is made up of 14 amino acids. CDR1 and CDR2 from the germline V gene are LGHNA and YNFKEQ. V was pared by 0 bases and J by 7 bases, with 10 bases between.

A remark on this clonotype: One junction end does not reproduce the germline sequence, and a read error may be involved. CDR3 protein: CAGSVNNEQFF. DNA for the CDR3: TGTGCCGGGAGCGTCAACAATGAGCAGTTCTTC. The genes are TRBV30 and TRBJ2-1; tentative D call: TRBD2 (5 bases). CDR1 is GTSNPN and CDR2 is SVGIG in the germline V gene (reference sequence). The CDR3 spans 11 residues.

The rearrangement links TRBV2 to TRBJ1-3; a possible D gene is TRBD1 (5 bases). The ends were cut back, 2 bases at V and 0 bases at J, with 11 bases in the middle. CDR3 size: 16 residues. Germline assignment: CDR1 SNHLY and CDR2 FYNNEI. CDR3 region: CASSEPAGYSGNTIYF. The CDR3 nucleotides are TGTGCCAGCAGTGAACCCGCAGGGTACTCTGGAAACACCATATATTTT.

Worth noting for this clonotype: A much more abundant neighbour one base away suggests this may be a read error. The chain links TRBV12-3 or TRBV12-4 to TRBJ2-5; D call uncertain. The DNA end lines up better with TRBJ2-1; the J call may be wrong. There are 15 residues in the CDR3. The CDR3 loop reads CASSHLSMGQETQFF. The CDR3 nucleotides read TGTGCCAGCAGCCACTTATCGATGGGCCAAGAGACCCAGTTCTTC.

The CDR3 nucleotides are TGCGCCAGCAGCTTGGAGCCAGGGGACACCGGGGAGCTGTTTTTT. Translating it yields CASSLEPGDTGELFF. The rearrangement links TRBV5-1 to TRBJ2-2, with D perhaps matching TRBD1 (6 bases). CDR3 length: 15 residues. In germline, CDR1 is SGHRS, CDR2 YFSETQ. With 0 bases removed from V and 3 bases from J, the gap between germline ends came to 9 bases.

This clonotype occurred a few times. This sequence joins TRBV20-1 and TRBJ1-1; possibly TRBD1 for D (5 bases). V lost 1 base, J lost 8 bases, and 11 bases lay in between. The germline V gene has CDR1 DFQATT and CDR2 SNEGSKA (reference sequence). The CDR3 is made up of 12 amino acids. CDR3 protein: CSARVRGSEAFF. As DNA, the CDR3 is TGCAGTGCTAGAGTGAGGGGATCCGAAGCTTTCTTT.

The chain joins TRBV5-1 to TRBJ2-5, with 16 bases that match TRBD2. In germline, CDR1 is SGHRS, CDR2 YFSETQ. This CDR3 is 18 amino acids long. J gave up 11 bases and V 2 bases, and 15 bases lay outside the gene matches. The CDR3 sequence is CASSLLGTSGRANNEQYF. In nucleotides, the CDR3 is TGCGCCAGCAGCTTACTGGGGACTAGCGGGAGGGCCAACAATGAGCAGTACTTC.

This clonotype has a handful of counts. The chain joins TRBV4-2 to TRBJ2-1; 7 bases are shared with TRBD2. Germline V gives CDR1 LGHNA, CDR2 YNFKEQ. V was pared by 4 bases and J by 4 bases, with 10 bases of the junction left unmatched. The CDR3 sequence is 16 residues long. CDR3 protein: CASSLTAGAQYNEQFF. The DNA of the CDR3 is TGTGCCAGCAGCCTAACCGCGGGAGCTCAATACAATGAGCAGTTCTTC.

V gene TRBV5-5 combines with J gene TRBJ2-3; D is ambiguous. The CDR3 covers 14 residues. Trimming stripped 4 bases from V and 2 bases from J, with 11 bases between. Germline values: CDR1 SGHKS, CDR2 YYEKEE (reference sequence). This CDR3 is CASSVYADTDTQYF. CDR3 sequence (DNA): TGTGCCAGCAGCGTGTACGCGGACACAGATACGCAGTATTTT. The whole variable domain, remainder taken from reference TRBV5-5 and TRBJ2-3, is DAGVTQSPTHLIKTRGQQVTLRCSPISGHKSVSWYQQVLGQGPQFIFQYYEKEERGRGNFPDRFSARQFPNYSSELNVNALLLGDSALYLCASSVYADTDTQYFGPGTRLTVL.